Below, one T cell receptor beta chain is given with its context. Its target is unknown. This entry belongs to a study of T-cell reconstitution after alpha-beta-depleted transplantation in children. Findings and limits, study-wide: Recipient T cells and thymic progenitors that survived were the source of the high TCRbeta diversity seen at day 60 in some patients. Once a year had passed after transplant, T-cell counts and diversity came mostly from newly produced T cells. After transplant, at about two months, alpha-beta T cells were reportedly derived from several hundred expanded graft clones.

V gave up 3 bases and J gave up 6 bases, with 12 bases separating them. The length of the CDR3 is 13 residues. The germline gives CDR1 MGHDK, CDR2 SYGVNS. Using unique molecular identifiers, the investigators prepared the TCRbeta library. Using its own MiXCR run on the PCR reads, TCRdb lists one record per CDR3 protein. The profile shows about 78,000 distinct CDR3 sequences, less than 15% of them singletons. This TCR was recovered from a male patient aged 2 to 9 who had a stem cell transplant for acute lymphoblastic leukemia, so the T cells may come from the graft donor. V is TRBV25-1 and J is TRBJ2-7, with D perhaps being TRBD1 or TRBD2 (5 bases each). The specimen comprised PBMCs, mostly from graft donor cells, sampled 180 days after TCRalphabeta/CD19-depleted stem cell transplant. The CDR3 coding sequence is TGTGCCAGCAGTGAGGCTGGGACCTCCGAGCAGTACTTC. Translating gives CASSEAGTSEQYF.